The rows below give T cell receptor beta chains drawn from one sample of a study of human T cells and chemical hapten exposure. MiXCR, run by TCRdb on the RACE reads, gives a single entry per CDR3 protein. The top ten clones hold less than 6.5% of a sample with 75,000 to 90,000 distinct CDR3 sequences, 8.5% to 12% of them seen once. The starting material was whole blood, obtained in connection with sensitization to the hapten diphenylcyclopropenone (DPC). The receptors shown here come from a woman in her forties or fifties with alopecia areata. Some clones in this sample may be carry-over from other donors' samples. CDR3s include the opening cysteine and the closing phenylalanine or tryptophan. A D gene is named only where the DNA matches it firmly. The size entry is marked missing in some rows and otherwise reads once, few, many or a size class.

CAWSMGSGYEQYF	TGTGCCTGGAGTATGGGGTCTGGCTACGAGCAGTACTTC	few	-	TRBV30	TRBJ2-7
CSAPDRGNYGYTF	TGCAGCGCACCGGACAGGGGTAACTATGGCTACACCTTC	many	TRBD1	TRBV29-1	TRBJ1-2
CSAGPGSGSMYEQYF	TGCAGTGCTGGGCCGGGTAGCGGGAGTATGTACGAGCAGTACTTC	many	TRBD2	TRBV20-1	TRBJ2-7
CASSFNRNVGSPYF	TGTGCCAGCAGCTTTAATAGAAATGTCGGGAGTCCGTACTTC	-	-	TRBV7-9	TRBJ2-7
CASSARPSLDTQYF	TGTGCCAGCAGCGCACGACCGAGTCTCGATACGCAGTATTTT	many	-	TRBV7-2	TRBJ2-3
CAGQDRHNEQFF	TGTGCCGGCCAGGACAGACACAATGAGCAGTTCTTC	few	-	TRBV30	TRBJ2-1
CASSLDRSGRLGEQFF	TGTGCCAGCAGCTTAGATCGTAGCGGGAGATTAGGTGAGCAGTTCTTC	many	TRBD2	TRBV11-2	TRBJ2-1
CSARVGWGSPLHF	TGCAGTGCTAGAGTTGGGTGGGGTTCACCCCTCCACTTT	-	-	TRBV20-1	TRBJ1-6
CSARDSLSTDTQYF	TGCAGTGCTAGAGACAGTCTTAGCACAGATACGCAGTATTTT	once	-	TRBV20-1	TRBJ2-3
CASSQTQGPRSPLHF	TGTGCCAGCAGCCAGACACAAGGCCCACGCTCACCCCTCCACTTT	many	-	TRBV14	TRBJ1-6
CASSREGYEQYF	TGTGCCAGCAGTCGAGAGGGCTACGAGCAGTACTTC	many	-	TRBV9	TRBJ2-7
CASSSGISGTNYGYTF	TGTGCCAGCAGCTCAGGCATCTCCGGGACAAACTATGGCTACACCTTC	-	-	TRBV7-2	TRBJ1-2
CASSFRQGEGYTF	TGTGCCAGCAGTTTCAGACAGGGGGAGGGCTACACCTTC	-	TRBD1	TRBV12-3/TRBV12-4	TRBJ1-2
CASSLSGGNTEAFF	TGTGCCAGCAGTTTATCCGGCGGGAACACTGAAGCTTTCTTT	few	-	TRBV27	TRBJ1-1
CASSSSAVITDTQYF	-	-	-	TRBV28	TRBJ2-3
CASSQSPGANVLTF	TGCGCCAGCAGCCAATCTCCCGGGGCCAACGTCCTGACTTTC	few	-	TRBV4-1	TRBJ2-6
CASSLEGNINQPQHF	TGCGCCAGCAGCTTGGAAGGGAATATCAATCAGCCCCAGCATTTT	-	-	TRBV5-1	TRBJ1-5
CASSPLTQGAYNEQFF	TGTGCCAGCAGCCCACTGACACAGGGAGCCTACAATGAGCAGTTCTTC	few	-	TRBV7-2	TRBJ2-1
CSSGQGGSEQYF	TGCAGCTCTGGACAGGGGGGGAGCGAGCAGTACTTC	medium-sized	TRBD1	TRBV29-1	TRBJ2-7
CAISGGTGNQPQHF	TGTGCCATCAGTGGGGGGACAGGGAATCAGCCCCAGCATTTT	-	TRBD1	TRBV10-3	TRBJ1-5
CASSRHSEANQPQHF	TGCGCCAGCAGCCGGCATTCGGAAGCCAATCAGCCCCAGCATTTT	many	-	TRBV4-1	TRBJ1-5
CTSSPARTVNTGELFF	TGCACCAGCAGCCCGGCCAGGACAGTTAACACCGGGGAGCTGTTTTTT	-	-	TRBV1	TRBJ2-2
CASSQQGTTEAFF	TGTGCCAGCAGCCAGCAGGGTACCACTGAAGCTTTCTTT	-	-	TRBV7-2	TRBJ1-1
CASSRILPQYF	TGTGCCAGCAGTCGTATCCTTCCGCAGTATTTT	many	-	TRBV27	TRBJ2-3
CSVDPGNYGYTF	TGCAGCGTCGACCCGGGGAACTATGGCTACACCTTC	many	-	TRBV29-1	TRBJ1-2
CSAVSGSGPMIEQFF	TGCAGTGCAGTCAGCGGGAGTGGTCCAATGATTGAGCAGTTCTTC	once	TRBD2	TRBV20-1	TRBJ2-1
CASSLGTSVNSGANVLTF	TGTGCCAGCAGCTTAGGAACTAGCGTTAACTCTGGGGCCAACGTCCTGACTTTC	many	TRBD2	TRBV7-9	TRBJ2-6
CASSRGPVGYEQYF	TGTGCCAGCAGTCGTGGACCCGTCGGGTACGAGCAGTACTTC	-	-	TRBV27	TRBJ2-7
CASSLGTSGRAYEQYF	TGTGCCAGCAGCCTAGGGACTAGCGGGAGGGCGTACGAGCAGTACTTC	many	TRBD2	TRBV11-2	TRBJ2-7
CSVAGGADTQYF	TGCAGCGTTGCCGGGGGCGCAGATACGCAGTATTTT	few	-	TRBV29-1	TRBJ2-3
CASRVLQETQYF	TGTGCCAGCAGAGTTCTACAAGAGACCCAGTACTTC	few	-	TRBV25-1	TRBJ2-5
CASSSSSYEQYF	TGTGCCAGCAGCTCAAGCTCCTACGAGCAGTACTTC	many	-	TRBV7-2	TRBJ2-7
CSARRDRNYGYTF	TGCAGTGCTAGGAGGGACAGAAACTATGGCTACACCTTC	-	TRBD1	TRBV20-1	TRBJ1-2
CASSEPKRENPHLSYNEQFF	TGTGCCAGCAGTGAACCGAAGCGGGAGAACCCTCACCTCTCCTACAATGAGCAGTTCTTC	medium-sized	TRBD2	TRBV2	TRBJ2-1
CASSYSARRYF	TGTGCCAGCAGTTACTCGGCTCGTCGGTACTTC	few	-	TRBV6-2/TRBV6-3	TRBJ2-4
CASSEAGRQGWHF	TGTGCCAGCAGTGAAGCGGGGCGACAGGGTTGGCACTTC	many	TRBD1	TRBV2	TRBJ2-4
CASSELGGSSYEQYF	TGTGCCAGCAGTGAATTGGGGGGGAGCTCCTACGAGCAGTACTTC	few	TRBD2	TRBV6-1	TRBJ2-7
CASSYSIGAGNTIYF	TGTGCCAGCAGTTACTCGATCGGGGCAGGAAACACCATATATTTT	few	-	TRBV6-6	TRBJ1-3
CASSLAGDRVPREQYF	TGTGCCAGCAGCTTGGCTGGGGACAGGGTCCCCCGCGAGCAGTACTTC	many	TRBD1	TRBV5-5	TRBJ2-7
CASSLQVTDNYGYTF	TGTGCCAGCAGTTTGCAGGTGACGGATAACTATGGCTACACCTTC	many	-	TRBV28	TRBJ1-2
CASSLVLLFGDTQYF	TGTGCCAGCAGCTTAGTACTCCTCTTTGGAGATACGCAGTATTTT	-	-	TRBV11-2	TRBJ2-3
CAWAPPAGRWMNTEAFF	TGTGCCTGGGCTCCCCCGGCAGGGAGGTGGATGAACACTGAAGCTTTCTTT	few	-	TRBV30	TRBJ1-1
CASNLAGEGYTF	TGTGCCAGCAATTTGGCAGGGGAGGGCTACACCTTC	many	-	TRBV2	TRBJ1-2
CSVLQGATEAFF	TGCAGCGTCCTACAGGGAGCCACTGAAGCTTTCTTT	many	-	TRBV29-1	TRBJ1-1
CASSPLGDTAGNTIYF	TGTGCCAGCTCACCACTCGGGGATACTGCTGGAAACACCATATATTTT	many	-	TRBV18	TRBJ1-3
CAGDREVYGYTF	TGCGCCGGGGACAGGGAAGTCTATGGCTACACCTTC	few	TRBD1	TRBV4-1	TRBJ1-2